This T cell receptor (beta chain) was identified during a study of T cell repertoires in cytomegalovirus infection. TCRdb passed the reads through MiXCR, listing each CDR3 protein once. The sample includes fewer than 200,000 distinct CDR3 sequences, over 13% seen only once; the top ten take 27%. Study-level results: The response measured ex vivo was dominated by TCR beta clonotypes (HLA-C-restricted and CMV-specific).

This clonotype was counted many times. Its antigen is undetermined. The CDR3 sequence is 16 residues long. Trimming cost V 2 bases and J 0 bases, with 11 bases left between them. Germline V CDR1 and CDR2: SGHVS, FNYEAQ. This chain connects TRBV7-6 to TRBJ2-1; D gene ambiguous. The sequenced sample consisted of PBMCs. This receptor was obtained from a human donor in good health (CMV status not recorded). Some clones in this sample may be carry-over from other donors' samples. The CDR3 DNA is TGTGCCAGCAGCTTAAAGATCGACAACTCCTACAATGAGCAGTTCTTC. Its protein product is CASSLKIDNSYNEQFF. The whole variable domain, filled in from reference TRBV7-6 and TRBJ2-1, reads GAGVSQSPRYKVTKRGQDVALRCDPISGHVSLYWYRQALGQGPEFLTYFNYEAQQDKSGLPNDRFSAERPEGSISTLTIQRTEQRDSAMYRCASSLKIDNSYNEQFFGPGTRLTVL.